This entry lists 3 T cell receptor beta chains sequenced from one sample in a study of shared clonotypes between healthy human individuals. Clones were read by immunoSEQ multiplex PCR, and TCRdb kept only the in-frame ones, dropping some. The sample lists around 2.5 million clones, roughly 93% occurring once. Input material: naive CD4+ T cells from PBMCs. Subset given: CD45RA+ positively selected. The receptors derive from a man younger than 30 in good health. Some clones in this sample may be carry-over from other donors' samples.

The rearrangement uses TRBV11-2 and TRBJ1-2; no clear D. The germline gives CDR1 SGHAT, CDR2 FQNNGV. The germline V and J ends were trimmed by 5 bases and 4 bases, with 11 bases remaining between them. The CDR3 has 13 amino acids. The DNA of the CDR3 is TGTGCCAGCAGCGCGGGGATATCCTATGGCTACACCTTC. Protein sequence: CASSAGISYGYTF.

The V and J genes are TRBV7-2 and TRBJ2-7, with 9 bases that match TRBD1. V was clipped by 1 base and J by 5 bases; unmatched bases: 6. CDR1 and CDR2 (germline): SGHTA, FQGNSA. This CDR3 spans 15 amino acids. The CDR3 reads CASSLVGTGSHEQYF. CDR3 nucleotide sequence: TGTGCCAGCAGCTTAGTTGGGACAGGGAGTCACGAGCAGTACTTC.

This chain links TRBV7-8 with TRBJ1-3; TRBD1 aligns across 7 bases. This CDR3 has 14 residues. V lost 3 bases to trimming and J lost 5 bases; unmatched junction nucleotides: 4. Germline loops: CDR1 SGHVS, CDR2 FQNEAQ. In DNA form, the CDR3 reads TGTGCCAGCAGCTTTGCAGGGGGTCGAAACACCATATATTTT. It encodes CASSFAGGRNTIYF.